These T cell receptor beta chains were read from a single sample in a study of T cells in Graves' hyperthyroidism and ophthalmopathy. In TCRdb, the multiplex PCR reads were re-called with MiXCR into one record per CDR3 protein. The data show roughly 500,000 distinct CDR3 sequences, 15% to 20% seen once. The sequenced sample consisted of blood. The receptors originated from a woman in her 30s with Graves' ophthalmopathy. CDR3s include the opening cysteine and the closing phenylalanine or tryptophan. The D gene is left open where the match is weak. Clone size is not always given. Where it is, it says once, few, many or a class for expanded clones.

V,size,J,D,CDR3,DNA
TRBV20-1,NA,TRBJ2-7,TRBD1,CSALPGQLPREQYF,TGCAGTGCTCTTCCGGGACAGCTACCACGGGAGCAGTACTTC
TRBV27,NA,TRBJ2-1,NA,CASSPGLPNYNEQFF,TGTGCCAGCAGTCCGGGACTTCCCAACTACAATGAGCAGTTCTTC
TRBV5-4,NA,TRBJ2-3,NA,CASLWGGSSTDTQYF,TGTGCCAGCCTCTGGGGCGGTTCTAGCACAGATACGCAGTATTTT
TRBV20-1,many,TRBJ1-2,TRBD1,CSARQGIDGYTF,TGCAGTGCGAGACAGGGGATTGATGGCTACACCTTC
TRBV29-1,few,TRBJ2-3,NA,CSVESSTDTQYF,TGCAGCGTTGAATCGAGCACAGATACGCAGTATTTT
TRBV4-2,many,TRBJ1-1,NA,CASSQDLRQRNTEAFF,TGTGCCAGCAGCCAAGATCTTCGACAGAGGAACACTGAAGCTTTCTTT
TRBV7-7,few,TRBJ2-5,TRBD1,CASSSTGSVETQYF,TGTGCCAGCAGCTCGACAGGGTCAGTGGAGACCCAGTACTTC
TRBV7-8,NA,TRBJ1-5,TRBD1,CGSSDSNRDRAQPQHF,TGTGGCAGCAGCGACTCCAACCGGGACAGGGCTCAACCCCAGCATTTT
TRBV20-1,many,TRBJ2-3,TRBD1,CSARGQGRHTDTQYF,TGCAGTGCTAGAGGACAGGGTCGGCACACAGATACGCAGTATTTT
TRBV11-3,NA,TRBJ2-7,TRBD2,CASSLGGTSGSTNEQYF,TGTGCCAGCAGCTTAGGCGGGACTAGCGGGAGTACAAACGAGCAGTACTTC
TRBV27,many,TRBJ1-2,NA,CASRDTYGYTF,TGTGCCAGTCGGGACACCTATGGCTACACCTTC
TRBV5-8,NA,TRBJ2-1,NA,CASSRTHHNEQFF,TGTGCCAGCAGCCGGACTCACCACAATGAGCAGTTCTTC
TRBV2,many,TRBJ1-2,NA,CASSAAGEGYTF,TGTGCCAGCAGTGCGGCAGGGGAAGGCTACACCTTC
TRBV5-6,NA,TRBJ2-1,TRBD2,CTSSLEVIAGVSFF,TGTACCAGCAGCTTGGAGGTAATAGCGGGAGTGTCGTTCTTC
TRBV10-3,NA,TRBJ2-2,NA,CAISEDSNTGELFF,TGTGCCATCAGTGAGGACAGCAACACCGGGGAGCTGTTTTTT
TRBV18,NA,TRBJ2-4,TRBD2,CASSPRHSPRREIWNIQYF,TGTGCCAGCTCACCACGACACAGTCCTCGGCGGGAGATTTGGAACATTCAGTACTTC
TRBV20-1,many,TRBJ2-1,NA,CSATNRDEQFF,TGCAGTGCTACAAACAGGGATGAGCAGTTCTTC
TRBV14,few,TRBJ2-7,TRBD1,CASSHWTGKINEQYF,TGTGCCAGCAGCCATTGGACAGGGAAGATCAACGAGCAGTACTTC
TRBV7-9,many,TRBJ2-3,TRBD1,CASSSGQGGDTQYF,TGTGCCAGCAGCTCGGGACAGGGTGGCGATACGCAGTATTTT
TRBV27,many,TRBJ1-2,TRBD1,CASSSPGQGYGYTF,TGTGCCAGCAGTTCCCCCGGACAGGGGTACGGCTACACCTTC
TRBV24-1,many,TRBJ1-2,NA,CATSVFINYGYTF,TGTGCCACCAGTGTATTCATCAACTATGGCTACACCTTC
TRBV7-2,many,TRBJ1-1,NA,CASSLDSRIEAFF,TGTGCCAGCAGCTTGGACAGTCGCATTGAAGCTTTCTTT
TRBV18,few,TRBJ2-5,TRBD1,CASSDDRGGETQYF,TGTGCCAGCTCGGATGACAGGGGTGGCGAGACCCAGTACTTC
TRBV6-1,many,TRBJ2-7,NA,CASSAGSPYEQYF,TGTGCCAGCAGTGCCGGGAGCCCCTACGAGCAGTACTTC
TRBV28,many,TRBJ1-1,NA,CASRRGLNTEAFF,TGTGCCAGCAGAAGGGGCCTGAACACTGAAGCTTTCTTT
TRBV9,NA,TRBJ1-1,TRBD1,CASSASGTAGRNTEAFF,TGTGCCAGCAGCGCCTCCGGGACAGCGGGGAGGAACACTGAAGCTTTCTTT
TRBV3-1,many,TRBJ2-7,NA,CASSQDLFRTYEQYF,TGTGCCAGCAGCCAAGATCTTTTCAGGACCTACGAGCAGTACTTC
TRBV20-1,many,TRBJ2-1,NA,CSARDPAGPGYNEQFF,TGCAGTGCTAGAGATCCAGCGGGCCCAGGGTACAATGAGCAGTTCTTC
TRBV7-2,many,TRBJ2-7,TRBD1,CASSLDHWSGGEQYF,TGTGCCAGCAGCTTAGATCATTGGTCAGGGGGCGAGCAGTACTTC
TRBV7-2,many,TRBJ2-7,TRBD2,CASSRTSGENYEQYF,TGTGCCAGCAGCCGTACTAGCGGGGAGAACTACGAGCAGTACTTC
TRBV28,NA,TRBJ2-2,TRBD2,CASSPASPRLAGGPDTGELFF,TGTGCCAGCAGCCCAGCATCCCCCCGACTAGCGGGAGGGCCTGACACCGGGGAGCTGTTTTTT
TRBV6-4,NA,TRBJ2-1,TRBD2,CASSSFGLAGDRYNEQFF,TGTGCCAGCAGTTCCTTCGGACTAGCGGGAGATCGGTACAATGAGCAGTTCTTC
TRBV2,few,TRBJ2-3,NA,CASAQVRGGDTQYF,TGTGCCAGCGCACAAGTCAGGGGGGGAGATACGCAGTATTTT
TRBV5-4,NA,TRBJ2-7,TRBD1,CASSFSGTVSYEQYF,TGTGCCAGCAGCTTTTCCGGGACAGTCTCCTACGAGCAGTACTTC
TRBV28,NA,TRBJ1-1,TRBD1,CASSPMGQGTGRAFF,TGTGCCAGCAGTCCGATGGGACAGGGGACTGGAAGAGCTTTCTTT
TRBV4-2,NA,TRBJ2-4,NA,CASSQDSGVNIQYF,TGTGCCAGCAGCCAAGATTCAGGGGTGAACATTCAGTACTTC
TRBV2,NA,TRBJ2-7,TRBD2,CAGGTSGRYEQYF,TGTGCCGGTGGGACTAGCGGGAGATACGAGCAGTACTTC
TRBV6-1,once,TRBJ2-2,NA,CASSQTTGTLTNTGELFF,TGTGCCAGCAGTCAGACCACCGGGACACTAACGAACACCGGGGAGCTGTTTTTT
TRBV7-2,few,TRBJ2-7,TRBD2,CASSPRTSGQTYEQYF,TGTGCCAGCAGCCCCAGGACTAGCGGGCAAACCTACGAGCAGTACTTC
TRBV12-3/TRBV12-4,NA,TRBJ2-3,NA,CASSPGTLLVGTDTQYF,TGTGCCAGCAGCCCCGGGACCCTCCTCGTAGGCACAGATACGCAGTATTTT
TRBV5-1,NA,TRBJ2-7,NA,CASSRDPSGLEQYF,TGCGCCAGCAGCAGAGACCCTTCGGGGCTCGAGCAGTACTTC
TRBV20-1,many,TRBJ2-5,NA,CSARKDTLQETQYF,TGCAGTGCTAGAAAGGACACTCTCCAAGAGACCCAGTACTTC
TRBV5-1,many,TRBJ2-1,NA,CASSTGTIYNEQFF,TGCGCCAGTAGCACAGGGACCATCTACAATGAGCAGTTCTTC
TRBV7-3,many,TRBJ2-1,NA,CASRMGNPSNEQFF,TGTGCCAGCAGGATGGGGAACCCTTCCAATGAGCAGTTCTTC
TRBV20-1,many,TRBJ2-2,NA,CSAMWNHNTGELFF,TGCAGTGCTATGTGGAATCATAACACCGGGGAGCTGTTTTTT
TRBV7-8,many,TRBJ2-1,TRBD2,CASSAGTRGLDEQFF,TGTGCCAGCAGCGCCGGGACTAGGGGGTTGGATGAGCAGTTCTTC
TRBV20-1,many,TRBJ2-3,TRBD2,CSANSGRARDTQYF,TGCAGTGCTAACAGCGGGAGGGCTAGGGATACGCAGTATTTT
TRBV6-2/TRBV6-3,many,TRBJ1-2,NA,CASTSGTPVPSYGYTF,TGTGCCAGCACCTCCGGGACCCCCGTCCCCAGCTATGGCTACACCTTC
TRBV3-1,many,TRBJ1-2,NA,CASSQDAGTPGYGYTF,TGTGCCAGCAGCCAAGATGCCGGGACGCCCGGCTATGGCTACACCTTC
TRBV29-1,NA,TRBJ2-7,TRBD1,CSGGQGHEQYF,TGCAGCGGGGGACAGGGCCACGAGCAGTACTTC
TRBV29-1,few,TRBJ1-5,NA,CSVEDGGSQPQHF,TGCAGCGTTGAAGATGGGGGGTCTCAGCCCCAGCATTTT
TRBV20-1,many,TRBJ2-1,TRBD1,CSARTDRGNYNEQFF,TGCAGTGCCCGTACTGACAGGGGAAACTACAATGAGCAGTTCTTC
TRBV30,NA,TRBJ2-7,TRBD2,CAWSVLGPRLAGGSYEQYF,TGTGCCTGGAGTGTATTGGGGCCGCGACTAGCGGGAGGGTCCTACGAGCAGTACTTC